Given below is one T cell receptor beta chain in context. The entry originates in a study of PD-1 blockade in classical Hodgkin lymphoma. Data came from immunoSEQ multiplex PCR; TCRdb stores just in-frame clones and leaves some out. The sample lists about 97,000 clones, approximately 80% seen once, with more than 9% in the top ten. Every one of the patients relapsed after autologous stem cell transplantation (brentuximab vedotin exposure was variable). Trimming shortened V by 11 bases and J by 4 bases, and 18 bases separated the two germline ends. In germline, CDR1 is SEHNR, CDR2 FQNEAQ (reference sequence). The CDR3 loop spans 14 amino acids.

The clonotype was recovered from a human donor with classical Hodgkin lymphoma. The material was peripheral blood mononuclear cells (PBMCs), obtained at baseline. This rearrangement joins TRBV7-9 to TRBJ2-1; tentatively, D is TRBD2 (6 bases). CDR3 residues: CALPFISGYNEQFF. The CDR3 nucleotides are TGTGCCCTGCCCTTTATTAGCGGATACAATGAGCAGTTCTTC.